Following are 17 T cell receptor beta chains from one sample sequenced in a study of cytomegalovirus exposure and HLA in healthy donors. Amplification used 60 Vbeta primers and 13 Jbeta primers. Only in-frame clones appear in the TCRdb table, and some are missing; sequencing was by immunoSEQ multiplex PCR. The sample has some 140,000 clones; about four fifths are singletons. The sequencing input was PBMCs. The receptors were sampled from a middle-aged woman in good health and CMV-seronegative.

This chain connects TRBV28 to TRBJ1-4; weak D call: TRBD1 (6 bases). Between the trimmed V and J ends, which lost 6 bases and 2 bases, there was a span of 13 bases. This CDR3 is 15 amino acids long. In germline, CDR1 is MDHEN, CDR2 SYDVKM. The CDR3 reads CASSSMGATNEKLFF. The CDR3 DNA sequence: TGTGCCAGCAGCTCTATGGGGGCGACTAATGAAAAACTGTTTTTT. Full variable domain (outside the CDR3, taken from reference TRBV28 and TRBJ1-4): DVKVTQSSRYLVKRTGEKVFLECVQDMDHENMFWYRQDPGLGLRLIYFSYDVKMKEKGDIPEGYSVSREKKERFSLILESASTNQTSMYLCASSSMGATNEKLFFGSGTQLSVL.

The rearrangement joins TRBV6-5 to TRBJ1-2; D not certain. The CDR3 contains 16 residues. Trimming pared 0 bases from V and 5 bases from J, leaving 16 bases between. Germline V gene lookup returns CDR1 MNHEY and CDR2 SVGAGI. CDR3 nucleotide sequence: TGTGCCAGCAGTTACTCGATGGCATCTAGAGGGTATGGCTACACCTTC. Encoded protein: CASSYSMASRGYGYTF.

This chain joins TRBV7-2 and TRBJ2-2, with 7 nucleotides matching TRBD1. Germline trimming cut 5 bases from V and 5 bases from J; bases unmatched to any gene: 8. This CDR3 comprises 15 residues. Germline CDR1 and CDR2: SGHTA and FQGNSA. CDR3 in amino acids: CASSPGQRRTGELFF. In DNA, the CDR3 is TGTGCCAGCAGCCCGGGACAGCGGAGGACCGGGGAGCTGTTTTTT. The whole variable domain, remainder taken from reference TRBV7-2 and TRBJ2-2, is GAGVSQSPSNKVTEKGKDVELRCDPISGHTALYWYRQSLGQGLEFLIYFQGNSAPDKSGLPSDRFSAERTGGSVSTLTIQRTQQEDSAVYLCASSPGQRRTGELFFGEGSRLTVL.

This CDR3 reads CAIGSGEYTGELFF. The CDR3 nucleotides read TGTGCCATCGGTTCAGGGGAATACACCGGGGAGCTGTTTTTT. The rearrangement joins TRBV10-3 to TRBJ2-2, with D perhaps matching TRBD1 (6 bases). The CDR3 has 14 residues. The germline V and J ends were trimmed by 8 bases and 3 bases, with 13 bases remaining between them. Germline V gene lookup returns CDR1 ENHRY and CDR2 SYGVKD.

This clone was observed a few times. The V gene is TRBV27, the J gene TRBJ1-2; tentatively, D is TRBD1 (5 bases). This CDR3 has 13 amino acids. V was trimmed by 4 bases and J by 4 bases, leaving 10 bases between them. Germline V lookup: CDR1 MNHEY, CDR2 SMNVEV (reference sequence). CDR3 DNA: TGTGCCAGCAGTTCCGGGGGTATCTATGGCTACACCTTC. Translated, it gives CASSSGGIYGYTF.

This clone was seen a few times. This rearrangement joins TRBV5-1 to TRBJ2-5; TRBD2 matches 10 bases. The V and J ends lost 1 base and 5 bases, in that order; junction bases with no gene match: 5. Germline assignment: CDR1 SGHRS and CDR2 YFSETQ. The CDR3 covers 15 residues. The CDR3 reads CASSLSGGGRETQYF. DNA for the CDR3: TGCGCCAGCAGCTTGAGCGGGGGGGGCCGGGAGACCCAGTACTTC.

The V and J genes are TRBV13 and TRBJ2-5; 13 bases agree with TRBD2. V dropped 5 bases and J dropped 4; count of bases not matched to a gene: 7. Germline CDR1 PRHDT, CDR2 FYEKMQ (reference sequence). This CDR3 has 16 amino acids. Here the CDR3 reads CASSPSLAGGAETQYF. CDR3 in DNA: TGTGCCAGCAGCCCCTCACTAGCGGGGGGGGCAGAGACCCAGTACTTC.

The V gene is TRBV28, the J gene TRBJ1-2; 11 nucleotides align to TRBD1. The CDR3 loop spans 15 amino acids. Germline V lookup: CDR1 MDHEN, CDR2 SYDVKM. Losses at the gene ends were 5 bases for V and 4 bases for J; bases not matched to a gene: 6. The CDR3 DNA is TGTGCCAGCAGTCAGGGACAGGGGGTATCCTATGGCTACACCTTC. Protein sequence: CASSQGQGVSYGYTF.

V and J are TRBV7-8 and TRBJ2-7; 7 bases are shared with TRBD1. V lost 5 bases and J lost 5; bases outside the gene matches: 6. This CDR3 is 13 amino acids long. Germline CDR1 and CDR2: SGHVS and FQNEAQ. The DNA of the CDR3 is TGTGCCAGCAGCGGGGACAGAACGGACGAGCAGTACTTC. Protein: CASSGDRTDEQYF.

V usage is TRBV7-9 and J usage is TRBJ1-1; maybe TRBD1 (5 bases). The CDR3 length is 15 residues. Germline lookup yields CDR1 SEHNR and CDR2 FQNEAQ (reference sequence). V was cut by 2 bases and J by 0 bases, with 10 bases left in between. CDR3: CASSLIDSLNTEAFF. The DNA for the CDR3 is TGTGCCAGCAGCTTAATCGACAGTCTGAACACTGAAGCTTTCTTT.

This clone was seen a single time. V is TRBV15 and J is TRBJ1-2; 9 positions match TRBD1. The CDR3 has 13 amino acids. Germline V gene data show CDR1 as LNHNV and CDR2 as YYDKDF (reference sequence). J gave up 6 bases and V 7 bases, and 6 bases lay outside the gene matches. The CDR3 DNA reads TGTGCCACCACGGGACAGGGTAGGAATGGCTACACCTTC. Translation: CATTGQGRNGYTF.

The chain uses TRBV28 and TRBJ1-2; 7 bases match TRBD1. CDR1 is MDHEN, CDR2 SYDVKM, per germline. V lost 6 bases, J lost 8 bases, and 9 bases stayed unmatched. The CDR3 runs 13 residues. The CDR3 DNA sequence: TGTGCCAGCAGCAACAGACAGGGTTTCGGCTACACCTTC. Protein: CASSNRQGFGYTF.

By frequency in the sample, this clone is medium-sized. The chain couples TRBV2 to TRBJ1-2; D is uncertain. V lost 7 bases to trimming and J lost 8 bases, with 11 bases between them. This CDR3 is 11 amino acids long. Germline V gene sequence: CDR1 SNHLY, CDR2 FYNNEI. The CDR3 sequence is CASILTGGYTF. The CDR3 nucleotides are TGTGCCAGCATCTTAACGGGGGGCTACACCTTC.

The chain links TRBV2 to TRBJ1-1; 9 bases line up with TRBD1. CDR3 length equals 15 residues. CDR1 and CDR2 (germline): SNHLY, FYNNEI. Trimming removed 4 bases from V and 0 bases from J; junction bases left unmatched: 3. CDR3 residues: CASSGGTGMNTEAFF. The CDR3 nucleotides read TGTGCCAGCAGTGGCGGGACAGGGATGAACACTGAAGCTTTCTTT.

Only a few counts were recorded for this clone. The rearrangement uses TRBV5-1 and TRBJ1-6; no definite D call. Germline V gene sequence: CDR1 SGHRS, CDR2 YFSETQ. Trimming left V 0 bases short and J 7 bases short, with 8 bases between. The CDR3 is 14 amino acids. CDR3 protein: CASSLAGGNSPLHF. The CDR3 coding sequence is TGCGCCAGCAGCTTGGCGGGCGGGAATTCACCCCTCCACTTT.

The chain carries TRBV19 and TRBJ1-1; no clear D. Germline CDR1 is LNHDA and CDR2 is SQIVND (reference sequence). V shed 7 bases and J shed 7 bases, with 13 bases lying between them. The CDR3 covers 12 residues. The CDR3 coding sequence is TGTGCCAGTACCAAAGACGGACTTGAAGCTTTCTTT. Translating gives CASTKDGLEAFF.

The J gene is TRBJ1-2, the V gene TRBV6-5; possible D gene TRBD1, 6 bases. This CDR3 spans 16 amino acids. Germline V gene data show CDR1 as MNHEY and CDR2 as SVGAGI. V gave up 4 bases and J gave up 2 bases, with 17 bases separating them. CDR3 sequence (DNA): TGTGCCAGCAGTTCTTACCTTGACAGGTTGAACTATGGCTACACCTTC. This gives the protein CASSSYLDRLNYGYTF.